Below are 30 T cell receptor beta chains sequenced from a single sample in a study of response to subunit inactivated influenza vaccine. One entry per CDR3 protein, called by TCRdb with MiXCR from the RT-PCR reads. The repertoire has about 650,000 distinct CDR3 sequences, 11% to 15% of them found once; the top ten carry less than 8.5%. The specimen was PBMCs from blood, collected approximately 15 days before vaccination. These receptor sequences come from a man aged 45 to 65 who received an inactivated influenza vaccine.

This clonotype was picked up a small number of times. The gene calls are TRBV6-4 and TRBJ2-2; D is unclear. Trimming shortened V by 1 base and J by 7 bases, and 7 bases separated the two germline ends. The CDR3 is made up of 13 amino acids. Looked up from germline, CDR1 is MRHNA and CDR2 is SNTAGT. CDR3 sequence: CASSDYGHGELFF. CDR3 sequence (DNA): TGTGCCAGCAGTGACTATGGGCACGGGGAGCTGTTTTTT.

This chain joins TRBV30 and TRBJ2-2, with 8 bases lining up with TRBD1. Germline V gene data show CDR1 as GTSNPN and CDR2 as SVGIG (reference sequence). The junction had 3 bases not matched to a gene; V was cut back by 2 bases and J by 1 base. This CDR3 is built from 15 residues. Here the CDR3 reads CAWSLGTGNTGELFF. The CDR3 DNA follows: TGTGCCTGGAGTTTAGGGACAGGGAACACCGGGGAGCTGTTTTTT.

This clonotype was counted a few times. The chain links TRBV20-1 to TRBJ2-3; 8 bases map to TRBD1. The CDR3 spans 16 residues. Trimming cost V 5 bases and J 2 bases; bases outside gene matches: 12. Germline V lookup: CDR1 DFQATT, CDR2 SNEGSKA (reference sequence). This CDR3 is CSAGGAGQGNTDTQYF. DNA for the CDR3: TGCAGTGCTGGAGGGGCAGGACAGGGTAACACAGATACGCAGTATTTT.

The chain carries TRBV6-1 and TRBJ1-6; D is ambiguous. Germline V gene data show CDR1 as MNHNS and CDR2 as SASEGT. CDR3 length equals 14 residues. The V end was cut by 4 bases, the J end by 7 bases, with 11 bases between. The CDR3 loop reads CASSATKRNSPLHF. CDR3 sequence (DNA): TGTGCCAGCAGTGCCACTAAGAGGAATTCACCCCTCCACTTT.

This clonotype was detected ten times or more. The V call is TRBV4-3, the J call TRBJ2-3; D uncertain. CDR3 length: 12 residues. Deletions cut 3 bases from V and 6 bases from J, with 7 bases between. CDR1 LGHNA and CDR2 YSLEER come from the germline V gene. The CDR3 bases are TGCGCCAGCAGCCACGCAAGGGATACGCAGTATTTT. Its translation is CASSHARDTQYF.

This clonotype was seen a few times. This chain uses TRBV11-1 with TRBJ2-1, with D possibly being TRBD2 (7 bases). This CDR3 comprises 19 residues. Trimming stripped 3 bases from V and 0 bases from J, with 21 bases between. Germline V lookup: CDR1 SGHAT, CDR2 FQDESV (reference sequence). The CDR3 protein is CASSFPSGRTAYSYNEQFF. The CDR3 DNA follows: TGTGCCAGCAGCTTCCCTAGCGGCCGGACAGCTTACTCCTACAATGAGCAGTTCTTC. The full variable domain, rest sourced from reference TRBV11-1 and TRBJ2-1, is EAEVAQSPRYKITEKSQAVAFWCDPISGHATLYWYRQILGQGPELLVQFQDESVVDDSQLPKDRFSAERLKGVDSTLKIQPAELGDSAMYLCASSFPSGRTAYSYNEQFFGPGTRLTVL.

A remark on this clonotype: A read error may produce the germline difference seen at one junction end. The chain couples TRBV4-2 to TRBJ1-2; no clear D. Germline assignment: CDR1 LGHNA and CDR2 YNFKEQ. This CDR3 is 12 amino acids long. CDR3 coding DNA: TGTGCCAGCAGCCGCGGGCTCTATGGCTGCACCTTC. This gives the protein CASSRGLYGCTF.

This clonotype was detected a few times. The CDR3 sequence is CSAGGYPKNIQYF. The CDR3 nucleotides are TGCAGCGCTGGGGGCTACCCGAAAAACATTCAGTACTTC. V and J are TRBV20-1 and TRBJ2-4; D possibly corresponds to TRBD1 (6 bases). CDR1 is DFQATT, CDR2 SNEGSKA, per germline (reference sequence). CDR3 length equals 13 residues.

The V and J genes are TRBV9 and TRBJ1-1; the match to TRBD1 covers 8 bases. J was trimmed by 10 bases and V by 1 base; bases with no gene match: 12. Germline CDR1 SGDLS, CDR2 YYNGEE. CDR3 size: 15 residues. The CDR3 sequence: CASSVSPVGTGRAFF. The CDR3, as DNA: TGTGCCAGCAGCGTAAGCCCCGTCGGGACAGGTCGAGCTTTCTTT.

DNA for the CDR3: TGCGCCAGCAGCTCCGGGACTAGCGGGAGGAAAGAGACCCAGTACTTC. It specifies CASSSGTSGRKETQYF. J is TRBJ2-5 and V is TRBV5-1, with 15 bases aligning to TRBD2. V trimming: 3 bases; J trimming: 3 bases; junction bases outside the gene matches: 3. CDR1 and CDR2 (germline): SGHRS, YFSETQ. The CDR3 is 16 amino acids.

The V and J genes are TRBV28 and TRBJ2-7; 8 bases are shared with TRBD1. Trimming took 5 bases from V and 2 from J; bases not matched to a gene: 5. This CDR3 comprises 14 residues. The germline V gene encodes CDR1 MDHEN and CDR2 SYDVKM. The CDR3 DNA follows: TGTGCCAGCAGTACCTGGGACAGGCCCTACGAGCAGTACTTC. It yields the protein CASSTWDRPYEQYF.

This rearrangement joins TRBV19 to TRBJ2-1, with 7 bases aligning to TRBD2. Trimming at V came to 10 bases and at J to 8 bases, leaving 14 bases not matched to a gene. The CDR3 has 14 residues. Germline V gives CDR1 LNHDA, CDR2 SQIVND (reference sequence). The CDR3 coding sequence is TGTGCCACCTCCCCCGGACTAGTCAACGATGAGCAGTTCTTC. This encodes CATSPGLVNDEQFF.

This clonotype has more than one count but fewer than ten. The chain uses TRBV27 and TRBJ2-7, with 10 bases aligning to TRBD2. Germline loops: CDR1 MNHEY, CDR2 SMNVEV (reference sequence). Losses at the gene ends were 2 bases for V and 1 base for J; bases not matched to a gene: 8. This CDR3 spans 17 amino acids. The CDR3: CASSLVVGTSESYEQYF. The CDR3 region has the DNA TGTGCCAGCAGTTTAGTAGTGGGGACTAGCGAGTCCTACGAGCAGTACTTC.

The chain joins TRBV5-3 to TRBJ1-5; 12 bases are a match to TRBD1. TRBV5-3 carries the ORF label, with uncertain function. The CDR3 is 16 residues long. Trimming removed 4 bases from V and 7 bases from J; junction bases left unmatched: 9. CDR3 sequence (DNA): TGTGCCAGAAGCCTCTGGGGACAGGGGGCAAGGCAGCCCCAGCATTTT. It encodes CARSLWGQGARQPQHF.

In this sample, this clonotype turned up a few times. CDR3 sequence (DNA): TGTGCCAGCAGTGAAGCGGGGCGCACAGATACGCAGTATTTT. Translated: CASSEAGRTDTQYF. The chain has TRBV6-1 and TRBJ2-3, with D maybe TRBD1 (5 bases). V was trimmed by 0 bases and J by 1 base, leaving 5 bases between them. Per the germline V gene, CDR1 is MNHNS and CDR2 is SASEGT. CDR3 size: 14 residues.

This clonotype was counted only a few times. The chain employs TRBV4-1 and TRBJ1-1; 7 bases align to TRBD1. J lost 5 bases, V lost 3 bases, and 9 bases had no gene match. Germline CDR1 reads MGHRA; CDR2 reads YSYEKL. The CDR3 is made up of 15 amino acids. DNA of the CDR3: TGCGCCAGCAGCCACGGACAGGAGGTGAGGACTGAAGCTTTCTTT. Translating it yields CASSHGQEVRTEAFF.

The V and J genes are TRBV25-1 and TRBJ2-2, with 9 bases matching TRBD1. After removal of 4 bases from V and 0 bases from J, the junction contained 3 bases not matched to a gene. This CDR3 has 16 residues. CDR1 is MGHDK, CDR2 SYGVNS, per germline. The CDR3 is CASSGGTGTNTGELFF. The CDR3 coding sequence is TGTGCCAGCAGTGGGGGGACAGGGACGAACACCGGGGAGCTGTTTTTT.

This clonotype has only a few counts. CDR3 region: CASRGGAGGQPQHF. The DNA for the CDR3 is TGTGCCAGCAGGGGCGGGGCAGGAGGACAGCCCCAGCATTTT. This chain connects TRBV7-2 to TRBJ1-5; possible D gene TRBD1, 5 bases. The CDR3 loop spans 14 amino acids. The germline V gene encodes CDR1 SGHTA and CDR2 FQGNSA. With 6 bases removed from V and 7 bases from J, the gap between germline ends came to 16 bases.

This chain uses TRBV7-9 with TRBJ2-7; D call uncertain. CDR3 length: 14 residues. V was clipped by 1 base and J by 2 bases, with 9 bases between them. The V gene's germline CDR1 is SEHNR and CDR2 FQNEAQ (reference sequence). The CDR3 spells CASSLGHTTYEQYF. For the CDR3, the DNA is TGTGCCAGCAGCTTAGGACATACGACCTACGAGCAGTACTTC.

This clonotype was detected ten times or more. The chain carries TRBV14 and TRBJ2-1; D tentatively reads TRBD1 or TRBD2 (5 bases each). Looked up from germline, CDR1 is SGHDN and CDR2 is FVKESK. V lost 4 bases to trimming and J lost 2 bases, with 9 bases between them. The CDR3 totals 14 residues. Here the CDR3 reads CASSPGRTYNEQFF. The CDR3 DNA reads TGTGCCAGCAGCCCGGGACGGACCTACAATGAGCAGTTCTTC.

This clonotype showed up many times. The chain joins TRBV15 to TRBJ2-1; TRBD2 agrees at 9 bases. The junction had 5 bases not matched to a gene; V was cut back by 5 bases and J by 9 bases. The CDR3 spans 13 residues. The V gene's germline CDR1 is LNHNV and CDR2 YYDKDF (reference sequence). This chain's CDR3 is CATSLAGFGEQFF. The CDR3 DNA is TGTGCCACCAGCCTAGCGGGGTTTGGTGAGCAGTTCTTC.

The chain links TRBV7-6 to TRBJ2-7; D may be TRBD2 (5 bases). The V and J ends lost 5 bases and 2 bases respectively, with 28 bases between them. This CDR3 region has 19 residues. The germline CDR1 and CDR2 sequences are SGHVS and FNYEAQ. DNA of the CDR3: TGTGCCAGCAGCACCGGAGGAAATCCTACCGGGCCTTACCCCTACGAGCAGTACTTC. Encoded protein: CASSTGGNPTGPYPYEQYF.

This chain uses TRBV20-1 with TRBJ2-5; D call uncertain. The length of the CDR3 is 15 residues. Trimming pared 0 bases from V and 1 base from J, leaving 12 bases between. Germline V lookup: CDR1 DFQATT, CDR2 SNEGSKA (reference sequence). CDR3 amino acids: CSARDWKRSQETQYF. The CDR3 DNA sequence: TGCAGTGCTAGAGATTGGAAGCGTAGCCAAGAGACCCAGTACTTC.

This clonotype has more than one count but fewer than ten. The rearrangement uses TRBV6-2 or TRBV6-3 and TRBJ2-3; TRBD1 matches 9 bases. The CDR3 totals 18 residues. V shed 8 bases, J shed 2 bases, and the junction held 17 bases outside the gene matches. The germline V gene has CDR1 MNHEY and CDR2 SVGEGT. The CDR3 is CASGDGTGSFKSTDTQYF. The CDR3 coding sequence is TGTGCCAGCGGAGACGGGACAGGGTCCTTCAAGTCCACAGATACGCAGTATTTT.

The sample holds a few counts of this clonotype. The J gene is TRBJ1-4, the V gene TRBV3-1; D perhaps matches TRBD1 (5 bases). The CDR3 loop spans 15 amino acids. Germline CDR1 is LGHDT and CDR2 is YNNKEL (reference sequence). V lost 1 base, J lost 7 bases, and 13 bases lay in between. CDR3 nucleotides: TGTGCCAGCAGCCAAGGAGGCAGGGAAGGTGAAAAACTGTTTTTT. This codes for CASSQGGREGEKLFF.

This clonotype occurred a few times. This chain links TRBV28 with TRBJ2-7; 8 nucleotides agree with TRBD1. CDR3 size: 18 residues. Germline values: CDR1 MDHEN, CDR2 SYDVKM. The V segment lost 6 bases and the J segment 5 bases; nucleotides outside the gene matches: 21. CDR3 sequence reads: CASSRGRDRGTLDHEQYF. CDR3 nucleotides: TGTGCCAGCAGCAGGGGCCGAGACAGGGGTACTCTGGACCACGAGCAGTACTTC.

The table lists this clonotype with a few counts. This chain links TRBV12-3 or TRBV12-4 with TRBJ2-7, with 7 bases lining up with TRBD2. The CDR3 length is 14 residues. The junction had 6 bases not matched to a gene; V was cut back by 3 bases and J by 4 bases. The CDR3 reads CASSFAGELYEQYF. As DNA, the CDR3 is TGTGCCAGCAGTTTCGCGGGGGAGCTGTACGAGCAGTACTTC.

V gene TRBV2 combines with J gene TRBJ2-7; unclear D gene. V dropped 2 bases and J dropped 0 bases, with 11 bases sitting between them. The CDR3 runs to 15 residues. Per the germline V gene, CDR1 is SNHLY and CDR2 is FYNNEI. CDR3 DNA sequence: TGTGCCAGCAGTGAACCAGCTATGAGCTCCTACGAGCAGTACTTC. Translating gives CASSEPAMSSYEQYF.

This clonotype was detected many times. CDR3: CATRRGDNQPQHF. CDR3 in DNA: TGTGCCACCAGGAGAGGGGATAATCAGCCCCAGCATTTT. The genes are TRBV24-1 and TRBJ1-5; D perhaps matches TRBD1 (5 bases). The CDR3 consists of 13 residues. Trimming took 7 bases from V and 4 from J, leaving 10 bases between them. Germline CDR1 KGHDR, CDR2 SFDVKD.

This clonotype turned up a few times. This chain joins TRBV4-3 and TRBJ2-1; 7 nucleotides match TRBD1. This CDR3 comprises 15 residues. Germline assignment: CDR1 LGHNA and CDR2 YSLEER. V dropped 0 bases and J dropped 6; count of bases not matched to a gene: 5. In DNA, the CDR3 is TGCGCCAGCAGCCAAGATACACAGGGGATCAATGAGCAGTTCTTC. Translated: CASSQDTQGINEQFF.